This T cell receptor (beta chain) came from a study of cytomegalovirus exposure and HLA in healthy donors. In the PCR, 60 Vbeta and 13 Jbeta primers were used. Data came from immunoSEQ multiplex PCR; TCRdb stores just in-frame clones and leaves some out. In the table there are some 140,000 clones, roughly 76% of which are singletons. Per the germline V gene, CDR1 is SGHRS and CDR2 is YFSETQ. The V end lost 0 bases, the J end lost 11 bases, and 17 bases lay between the germline ends. The CDR3 consists of 14 residues. Those who donated were healthy bone marrow donors. Sequencing input: PBMCs. V is TRBV5-1 and J is TRBJ1-1; no reliable D call. This receptor was taken from a woman aged 35 to 49 in good health and CMV-seronegative. For the CDR3, the DNA is TGCGCCAGCAGCTTGGGACAAGGAGGTCAGCGCGCTTTCTTT. This gives the protein CASSLGQGGQRAFF.